The 8 T cell receptor beta chains listed next were all sequenced from one sample in a study of CD4+ T cells in melanoma. The data were produced by immunoSEQ multiplex PCR, yet TCRdb's version contains in-frame clones alone and is incomplete. Among roughly 18,000 clones listed, about four fifths were seen once. What was sequenced was cells from a culture (not recorded whether cultured in vitro). Receptors were obtained from a human donor with melanoma.

This CDR3 reads CASSLDGGGGLTGELFF. As DNA, the CDR3 is TGTGCCAGCAGCTTAGATGGCGGCGGGGGCCTCACCGGGGAGCTGTTTTTT. V and J are TRBV11-2 and TRBJ2-2; a weak D match, TRBD2 (7 bases). V was clipped by 0 bases and J by 4 bases, with 15 bases between them. The CDR3 loop spans 17 amino acids. Germline loops: CDR1 SGHAT, CDR2 FQNNGV.

V gene TRBV18 combines with J gene TRBJ2-7, with 7 nucleotides matching TRBD1. This CDR3 region has 15 residues. V was pared by 4 bases and J by 0 bases, with 6 bases of the junction left unmatched. CDR1 KGHSH and CDR2 LQKENI come from the germline V gene. The CDR3 protein is CASSLSDRVSYEQYF. DNA of the CDR3: TGTGCCAGCTCACTTTCCGACAGGGTCTCCTACGAGCAGTACTTC.

This clone appeared once. This chain joins TRBV5-1 and TRBJ2-7; 8 nucleotides agree with TRBD2. The CDR3 is 14 residues long. CDR1 SGHRS and CDR2 YFSETQ come from the germline V gene. The V gene end was trimmed by 4 bases and the J gene end by 3 bases; junction bases not matched to a gene: 6. The CDR3 here is CASSVGGDRYEQYF. The DNA of the CDR3 is TGCGCCAGCAGCGTCGGGGGGGACCGCTACGAGCAGTACTTC.

The V call is TRBV2, the J call TRBJ1-1, with no clear D. Germline V gene sequence: CDR1 SNHLY, CDR2 FYNNEI. The CDR3 spans 13 residues. V was pared by 7 bases and J by 2 bases, with 11 bases between. The CDR3 DNA reads as TGTGCCAGCACCGAGGGCCGAAACACTGAAGCTTTCTTT. It encodes CASTEGRNTEAFF.

The J gene is TRBJ2-3, the V gene TRBV5-4, with D possibly TRBD2 on 5 matching bases. The CDR3 runs to 15 residues. Germline CDR1 SGHNT, CDR2 YYREEE (reference sequence). V gave up 0 bases and J gave up 8 bases, with 16 bases separating them. CDR3 coding DNA: TGTGCCAGCAGCTTGGCGGCTAGCCGTACGGGTACGCAGTATTTT. This translates into CASSLAASRTGTQYF.

The chain couples TRBV21-1 to TRBJ2-1; the table gives TRBD2 as D, unverified against the DNA. TRBV21-1 constitutes a pseudogene. The CDR3 extends over 22 amino acids. In DNA form, the CDR3 reads TGTGCCAGCAGCAACGGGGGGCCTGGTGGGGGGCGCCCGCCCCAACCCTACAATGAGCAGTTCTTC. Translated, it gives CASSNGGPGGGRPPQPYNEQFF.

V is TRBV29-1 and J is TRBJ2-7; D may correspond to TRBD1 or TRBD2 (5 bases each). The CDR3 extends over 13 amino acids. The V and J ends lost 5 bases and 4 bases respectively, with 15 bases between them. Germline V gives CDR1 SQVTM, CDR2 ANQGSEA. The CDR3 coding sequence is TGCAGCGTTTTGGGGGATACGTGGTACGAGCAGTACTTC. Encoded protein: CSVLGDTWYEQYF.

The genes are TRBV7-8 and TRBJ2-1; unclear D gene. The CDR3 is 15 residues long. Per the germline V gene, CDR1 is SGHVS and CDR2 is FQNEAQ. Trimming took 5 bases from V and 8 from J, leaving 19 bases between them. This CDR3 reads CASSPNFARPYEQFF. For the CDR3, the DNA is TGTGCCAGCAGCCCCAATTTTGCCCGTCCCTATGAGCAGTTCTTC.